This T cell receptor (beta chain) was recorded in a study of metastatic and nonmetastatic thyroid tumors. The overall study: Comparative analysis of repertoires was undertaken across blood and tumor or nodule tissue obtained from malignant and benign thyroid patients.

Study observations and caveats: A significant increase in TCR beta diversity was reportedly seen in malignant thyroid tumors relative to benign nodules, in blood and tumor.

Germline V gene sequence: CDR1 MNHNS, CDR2 SASEGT. The CDR3 extends over 13 amino acids. The ends were cut back, 6 bases at V and 5 bases at J, with 13 bases in the middle. In the authors' workflow: CDR3 was compared across clinicopathological groups, and the resulting differences were used to build a distant-metastasis classifier for papillary thyroid cancer. From the PCR reads, TCRdb re-called clones with MiXCR. TCRdb's processing, not the authors', yielded these V and J calls. The data contain under 45,000 clones, 25% to 30% of them singletons. Each patient came to thyroid surgery without any prior treatment (of any kind). Within the sample, this clone is medium-sized. The antigen remains undetermined.

The clonotype comes from a male donor with papillary thyroid cancer or a benign thyroid nodule (not recorded which). Some clones in this sample may be carry-over from other donors' samples. This sequence joins TRBV6-1 and TRBJ1-1; maybe TRBD1 (5 bases). Sequencing was performed on blood. DNA of the CDR3: TGTGCCAGCAGGGTAGGGGAGACGACTGAAGCTTTCTTT. It translates to CASRVGETTEAFF.